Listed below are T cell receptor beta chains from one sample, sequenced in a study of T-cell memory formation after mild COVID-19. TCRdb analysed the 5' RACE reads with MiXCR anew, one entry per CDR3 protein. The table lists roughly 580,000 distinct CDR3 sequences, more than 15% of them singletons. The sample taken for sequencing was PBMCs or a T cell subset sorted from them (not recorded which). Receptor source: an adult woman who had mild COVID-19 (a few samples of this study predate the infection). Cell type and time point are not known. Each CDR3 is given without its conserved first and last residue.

CDR3: ASKHAANTGELF; V: TRBV11-1; J: TRBJ2-2
CDR3: ASGPAGQGQPQH; V: TRBV7-9; J: TRBJ1-5
CDR3: ASSFQRDIQ; V: TRBV7-8; J: TRBJ1-1
CDR3: ATSDLRFGGTDTQY; V: TRBV24-1; J: TRBJ2-3
CDR3: ASSTNGYLSYNSPLH; V: TRBV9; J: TRBJ1-6
CDR3: ASSYSSGQNNEQF; V: TRBV6-5; J: TRBJ2-1
CDR3: ASSRQWEAQY; V: TRBV12-3/TRBV12-4; J: TRBJ2-3
CDR3: ASSYLRDSRNTGELF; V: TRBV12-3/TRBV12-4; J: TRBJ2-2
CDR3: ASSVGQGAWTEAF; V: TRBV5-6; J: TRBJ1-1
CDR3: ASSKARNQNQPQH; V: TRBV21-1; J: TRBJ1-5
CDR3: ASSSDSMSYEQY; V: TRBV12-3/TRBV12-4; J: TRBJ2-7
CDR3: SARTSGTGYNQPQH; V: TRBV20-1; J: TRBJ1-5
CDR3: ASSQAVSASGNTIY; V: TRBV4-1; J: TRBJ1-3
CDR3: ASSLTTSGANEQF; V: TRBV5-1; J: TRBJ2-1
CDR3: ASSQEAPGLYYGYT; V: TRBV4-3; J: TRBJ1-2
CDR3: ASSPQGGRETQY; V: TRBV13; J: TRBJ2-5
CDR3: ASSFGHNQPQH; V: TRBV12-3/TRBV12-4; J: TRBJ1-5
CDR3: ASARAGVYQDEQY; V: TRBV6-5; J: TRBJ2-7